This T cell receptor beta chain was recovered during a study of cytomegalovirus exposure and HLA in healthy donors. Assay used: immunoSEQ multiplex PCR; TCRdb lists only in-frame clones, some missing. This table holds 180,000 or so clones, about 89% found once. Study-level results: The tendency of first-cohort TCR clusters to co-occur in the 120 or so validation repertoires was the finding of a later analysis.

As concerns this clone: As yet, its antigen is unknown.

The CDR3 runs 17 residues. The ends lost 2 bases at V and 1 base at J; junction bases unmatched: 6. Looked up from germline, CDR1 is SGHTA and CDR2 is FQGTGA. This sequence joins TRBV7-3 and TRBJ2-3; 10 bases line up with TRBD2. The TCR sequence derives from a man between 18 and 29 years old in good health and CMV-seropositive. Input material: PBMCs. The CDR3 protein is CASSLGWTSGRTDTQYF. In DNA, the CDR3 is TGTGCCAGCAGCTTAGGGTGGACTAGCGGTCGCACAGATACGCAGTATTTT.